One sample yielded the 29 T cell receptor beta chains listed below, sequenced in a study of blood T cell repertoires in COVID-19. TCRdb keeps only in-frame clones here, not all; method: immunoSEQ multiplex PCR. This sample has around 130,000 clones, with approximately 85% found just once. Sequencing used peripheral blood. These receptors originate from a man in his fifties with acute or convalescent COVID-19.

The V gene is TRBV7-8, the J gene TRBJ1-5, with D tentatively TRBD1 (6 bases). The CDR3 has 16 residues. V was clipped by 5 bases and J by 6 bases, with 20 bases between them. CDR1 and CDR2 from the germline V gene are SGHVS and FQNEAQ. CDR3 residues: CASSPWGGREGQPQHF. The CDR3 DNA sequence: TGTGCCAGCAGCCCATGGGGGGGGCGCGAAGGTCAGCCCCAGCATTTT.

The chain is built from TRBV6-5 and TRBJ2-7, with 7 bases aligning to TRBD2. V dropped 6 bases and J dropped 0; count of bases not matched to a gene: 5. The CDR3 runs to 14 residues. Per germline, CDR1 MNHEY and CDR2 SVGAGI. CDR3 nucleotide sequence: TGTGCCAGCAGAGCGAGCGGGAACTCCTACGAGCAGTACTTC. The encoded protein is CASRASGNSYEQYF.

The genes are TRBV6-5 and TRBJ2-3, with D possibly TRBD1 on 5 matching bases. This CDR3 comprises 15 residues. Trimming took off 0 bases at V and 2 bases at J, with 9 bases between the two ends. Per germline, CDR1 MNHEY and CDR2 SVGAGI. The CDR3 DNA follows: TGTGCCAGCAGTTACTCCCAGGGTTTCACAGATACGCAGTATTTT. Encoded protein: CASSYSQGFTDTQYF.

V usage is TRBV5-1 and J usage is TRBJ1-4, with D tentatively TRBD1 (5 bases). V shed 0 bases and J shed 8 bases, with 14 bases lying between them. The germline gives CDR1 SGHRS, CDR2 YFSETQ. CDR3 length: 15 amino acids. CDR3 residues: CASSLVAGIGEKLFF. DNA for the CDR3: TGCGCCAGCAGCTTGGTGGCAGGGATAGGGGAAAAACTGTTTTTT.

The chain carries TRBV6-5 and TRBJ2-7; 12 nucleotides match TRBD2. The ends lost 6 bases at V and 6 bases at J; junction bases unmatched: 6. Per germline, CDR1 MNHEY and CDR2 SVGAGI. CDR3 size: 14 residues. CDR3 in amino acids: CASRGLAGIGEQYF. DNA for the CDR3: TGTGCCAGCAGAGGACTAGCGGGAATCGGCGAGCAGTACTTC.

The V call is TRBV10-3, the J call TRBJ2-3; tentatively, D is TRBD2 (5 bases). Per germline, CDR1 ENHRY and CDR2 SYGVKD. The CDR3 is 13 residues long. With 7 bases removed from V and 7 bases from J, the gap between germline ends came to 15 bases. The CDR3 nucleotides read TGTGCCATCAACCGGGGAGATGAGAATACGCAGTATTTT. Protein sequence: CAINRGDENTQYF.

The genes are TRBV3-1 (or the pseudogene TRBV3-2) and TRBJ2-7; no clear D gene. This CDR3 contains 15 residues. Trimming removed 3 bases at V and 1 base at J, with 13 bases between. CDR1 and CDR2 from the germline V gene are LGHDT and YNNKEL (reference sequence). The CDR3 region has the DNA TGTGCCAGCAGCCAGATAGCAATGGCGTCCTACGAGCAGTACTTC. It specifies CASSQIAMASYEQYF.

CDR3: CASSEGQGGQPQHF. CDR3 coding DNA: TGTGCCAGCAGTGAAGGACAGGGGGGCCAGCCCCAGCATTTT. The V gene is TRBV6-1, the J gene TRBJ1-5; 9 bases agree with TRBD1. Per the germline V gene, CDR1 is MNHNS and CDR2 is SASEGT. J gave up 7 bases and V 1 base, and 2 bases lay outside the gene matches. This CDR3 has 14 amino acids.

In nucleotides, the CDR3 is TGTGCCAGCAGATTAGCGAGAACCACAGATACGCAGTATTTT. Protein product: CASRLARTTDTQYF. This sequence joins TRBV2 and TRBJ2-3, with D possibly TRBD2 on 5 matching bases. Germline V gene data show CDR1 as SNHLY and CDR2 as FYNNEI. There are 14 residues in the CDR3. V was trimmed by 6 bases and J by 2 bases, leaving 12 bases between them.

The CDR3 region has the DNA TGTGCCAGTTCCCCCCCCCAATACGAGCAGTACTTC. Protein sequence: CASSPPQYEQYF. V usage is TRBV6-5 and J usage is TRBJ2-7, with D unresolved. The CDR3 runs to 12 residues. CDR1 and CDR2 from the germline V gene are MNHEY and SVGAGI. The V end lost 9 bases, the J end lost 4 bases, and 13 bases lay between the germline ends.

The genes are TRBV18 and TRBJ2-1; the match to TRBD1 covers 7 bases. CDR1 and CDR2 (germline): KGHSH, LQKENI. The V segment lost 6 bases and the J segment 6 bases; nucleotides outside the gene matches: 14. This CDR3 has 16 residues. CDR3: CASSQQGPSKVNEQFF. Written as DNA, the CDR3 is TGTGCCAGCTCGCAACAGGGGCCCTCGAAGGTCAATGAGCAGTTCTTC. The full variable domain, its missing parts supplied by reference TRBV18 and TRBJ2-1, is NAGVMQNPRHLVRRRGQEARLRCSPMKGHSHVYWYRQLPEEGLKFMVYLQKENIIDESGMPKERFSAEFPKEGPSILRIQQVVRGDSAAYFCASSQQGPSKVNEQFFGPGTRLTVL.

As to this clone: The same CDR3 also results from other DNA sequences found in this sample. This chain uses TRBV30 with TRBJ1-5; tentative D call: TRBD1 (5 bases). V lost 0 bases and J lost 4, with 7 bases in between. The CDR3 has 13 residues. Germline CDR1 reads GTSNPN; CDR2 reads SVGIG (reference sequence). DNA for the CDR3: TGTGCCTGGAGTGTACAGGATAATCAGCCCCAGCATTTT. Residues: CAWSVQDNQPQHF.

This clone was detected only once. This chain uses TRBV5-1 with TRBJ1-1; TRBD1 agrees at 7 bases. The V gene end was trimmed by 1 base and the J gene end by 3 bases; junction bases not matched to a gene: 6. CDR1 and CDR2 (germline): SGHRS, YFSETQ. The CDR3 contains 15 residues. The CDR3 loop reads CASSLLGQSYTEAFF. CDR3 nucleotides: TGCGCCAGCAGCTTGTTGGGACAGAGCTACACTGAAGCTTTCTTT.

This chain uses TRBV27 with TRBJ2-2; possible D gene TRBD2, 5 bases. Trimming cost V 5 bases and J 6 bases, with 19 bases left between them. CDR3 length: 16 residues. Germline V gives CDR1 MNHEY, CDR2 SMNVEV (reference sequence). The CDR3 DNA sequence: TGTGCCAGCAGTCCCTCTAGCCTCGTAGACCCCGGGGAGCTGTTTTTT. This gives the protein CASSPSSLVDPGELFF.

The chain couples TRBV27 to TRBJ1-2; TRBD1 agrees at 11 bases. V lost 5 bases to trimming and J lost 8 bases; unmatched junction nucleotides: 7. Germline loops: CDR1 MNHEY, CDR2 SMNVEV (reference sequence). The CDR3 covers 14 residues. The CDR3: CASSPGQGAGGYTF. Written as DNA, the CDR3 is TGTGCCAGCAGTCCAGGACAGGGGGCAGGAGGCTACACCTTC.

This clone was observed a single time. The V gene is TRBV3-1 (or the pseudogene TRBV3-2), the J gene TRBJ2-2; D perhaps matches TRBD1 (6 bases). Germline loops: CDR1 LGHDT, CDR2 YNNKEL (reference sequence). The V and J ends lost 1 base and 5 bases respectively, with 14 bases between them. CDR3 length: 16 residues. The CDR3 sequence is CASSQGKAGVTGELFF. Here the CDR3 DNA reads TGTGCCAGCAGCCAAGGGAAGGCAGGGGTAACCGGGGAGCTGTTTTTT.

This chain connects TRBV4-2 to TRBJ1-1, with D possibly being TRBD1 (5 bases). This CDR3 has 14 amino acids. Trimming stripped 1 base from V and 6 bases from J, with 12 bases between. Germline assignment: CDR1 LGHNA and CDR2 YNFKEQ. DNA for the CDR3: TGTGCCAGCAGCCAAGGTGACCTGACAGCTGAAGCTTTCTTT. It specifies CASSQGDLTAEAFF.

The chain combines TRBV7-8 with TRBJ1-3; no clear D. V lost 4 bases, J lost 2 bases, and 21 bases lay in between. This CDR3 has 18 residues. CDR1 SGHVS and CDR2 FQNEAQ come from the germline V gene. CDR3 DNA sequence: TGTGCCAGCAGCTCCTCTCAGGTCCGAAAAAAGACTGGAAACACCATATATTTT. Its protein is CASSSSQVRKKTGNTIYF.

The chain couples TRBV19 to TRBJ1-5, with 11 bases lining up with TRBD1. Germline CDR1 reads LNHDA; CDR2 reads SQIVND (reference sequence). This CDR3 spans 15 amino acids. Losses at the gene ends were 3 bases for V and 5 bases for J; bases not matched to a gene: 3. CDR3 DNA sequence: TGTGCCAGTAGTATTGGGACAGGGGGGTATCAGCCCCAGCATTTT. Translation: CASSIGTGGYQPQHF.

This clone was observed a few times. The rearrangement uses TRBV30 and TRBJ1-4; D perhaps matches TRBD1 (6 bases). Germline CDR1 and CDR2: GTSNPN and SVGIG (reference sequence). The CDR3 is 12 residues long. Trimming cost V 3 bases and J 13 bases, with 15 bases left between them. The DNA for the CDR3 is TGTGCCTGGAGCCTAACCAGGGGCGGACTGTTTTTT. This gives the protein CAWSLTRGGLFF.

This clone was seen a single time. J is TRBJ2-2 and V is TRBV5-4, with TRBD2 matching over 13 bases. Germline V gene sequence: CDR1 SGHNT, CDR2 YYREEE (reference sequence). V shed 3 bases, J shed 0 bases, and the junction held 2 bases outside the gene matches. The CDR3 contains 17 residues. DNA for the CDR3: TGTGCCAGCAGCTCGGGACTAGCGGGACCGAACACCGGGGAGCTGTTTTTT. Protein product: CASSSGLAGPNTGELFF.

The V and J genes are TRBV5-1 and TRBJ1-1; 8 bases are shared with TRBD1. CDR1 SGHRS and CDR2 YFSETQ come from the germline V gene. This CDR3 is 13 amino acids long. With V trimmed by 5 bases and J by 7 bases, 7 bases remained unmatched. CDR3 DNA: TGCGCCAGCAGGGGACAGGCCCGGTATGAAGCTTTCTTT. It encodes CASRGQARYEAFF.

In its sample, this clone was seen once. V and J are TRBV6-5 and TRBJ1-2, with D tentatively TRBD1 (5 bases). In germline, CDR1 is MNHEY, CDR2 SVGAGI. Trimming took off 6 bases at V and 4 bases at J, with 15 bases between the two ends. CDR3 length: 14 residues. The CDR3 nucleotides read TGTGCCAGCAGCCCCGACAGAGACTCCTATGGCTACACCTTC. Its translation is CASSPDRDSYGYTF.

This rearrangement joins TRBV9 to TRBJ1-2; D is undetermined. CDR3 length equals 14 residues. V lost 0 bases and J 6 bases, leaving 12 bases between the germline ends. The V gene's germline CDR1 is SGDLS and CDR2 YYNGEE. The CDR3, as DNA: TGTGCCAGCAGCGTAGCCCCAACCGGGGATGGCTACACCTTC. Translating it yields CASSVAPTGDGYTF.

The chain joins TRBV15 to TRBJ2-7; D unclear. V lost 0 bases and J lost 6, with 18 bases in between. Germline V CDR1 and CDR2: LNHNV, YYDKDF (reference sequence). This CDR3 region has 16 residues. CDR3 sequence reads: CATSRDTDRAASEQYF. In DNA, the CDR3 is TGTGCCACCAGCAGAGATACTGACCGTGCGGCCAGCGAGCAGTACTTC.

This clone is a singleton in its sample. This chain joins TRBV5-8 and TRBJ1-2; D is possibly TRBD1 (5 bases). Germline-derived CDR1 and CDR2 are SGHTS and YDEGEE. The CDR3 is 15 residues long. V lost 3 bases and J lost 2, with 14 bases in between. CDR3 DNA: TGTGCCAGCAGCTCGATCAGGGTCGACAACTATGGCTACACCTTC. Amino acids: CASSSIRVDNYGYTF.

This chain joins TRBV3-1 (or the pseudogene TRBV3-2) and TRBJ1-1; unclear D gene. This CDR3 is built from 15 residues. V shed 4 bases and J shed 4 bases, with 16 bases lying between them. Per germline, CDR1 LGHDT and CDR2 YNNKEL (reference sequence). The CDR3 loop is CASSPKIFGGTEAFF. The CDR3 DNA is TGTGCCAGCAGCCCCAAGATATTCGGAGGCACTGAAGCTTTCTTT.

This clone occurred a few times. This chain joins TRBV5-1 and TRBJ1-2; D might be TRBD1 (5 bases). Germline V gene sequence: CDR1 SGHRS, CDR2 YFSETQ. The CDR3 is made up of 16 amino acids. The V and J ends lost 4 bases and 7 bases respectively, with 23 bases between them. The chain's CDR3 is CASSAIAEGRLGGYTF. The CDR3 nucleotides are TGCGCCAGCAGCGCGATAGCGGAGGGGAGGTTAGGTGGCTACACCTTC.

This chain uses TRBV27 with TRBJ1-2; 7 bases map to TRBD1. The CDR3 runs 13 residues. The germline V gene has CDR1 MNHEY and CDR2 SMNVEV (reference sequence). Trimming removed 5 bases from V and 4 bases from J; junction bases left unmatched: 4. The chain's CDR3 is CASSAGTAYGYTF. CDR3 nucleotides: TGTGCCAGCAGTGCCGGGACAGCCTATGGCTACACCTTC.